The present TCR beta chain was sequenced within a study of blood T cells in healthy people across ages. Findings and limits, study-wide: Older individuals had lower TCR beta diversity per million T cells (the decline was roughly linear). Greater diversity and more naive CD4+ cells were seen in long-lived donors than in aged donors.

The CDR3 runs to 16 residues. V was trimmed by 5 bases and J by 0 bases, leaving 17 bases between them. The donors, aged about 6 to 95, were healthy Caucasians from Russia. The second PCR ran 7 to 11 cycles with a sample-barcoded 5' primer and J-beta primers. TCRdb reprocessed the 5' RACE reads via MiXCR and lists one record per CDR3 protein. Among roughly 860,000 distinct CDR3 sequences listed, 55% to 65% were seen once. This clonotype appeared a few times. Its specificity is not known. The chain recombines TRBV12-3 or TRBV12-4 with TRBJ2-7, with D possibly matching TRBD1 (5 bases). The sequenced sample consisted of blood. This clonotype originated in a young man in good health. CDR3 sequence (DNA): TGTGCCAGCAGTCACCCGCCGGCAGGGCACTCCTACGAGCAGTACTTC. The encoded protein is CASSHPPAGHSYEQYF.